These T cell receptor beta chains were read from a single sample in a study of blood T cell repertoires in COVID-19. Profiled with immunoSEQ multiplex PCR; TCRdb holds only in-frame clones, not every one. The sample lists some 300,000 clones, roughly 89% seen once, with 2.5% to 3.5% in the top ten. Sequenced input: PBMCs or T cells enriched from blood (not recorded which). The receptors were gathered from a woman aged 50 to 60 who had been exposed to COVID-19. CDR3s include the opening cysteine and the closing phenylalanine or tryptophan. The order of the fields is V gene, D gene, clone size, J gene, CDR3 protein, CDR3 DNA. A D gene is named only where the DNA matches it firmly. A clone size is listed for some rows: how often the clone was seen (once, few, many), or a class if it is expanded.

TRBV30	TRBD1	.	TRBJ1-2	CAWRTGGDYGYTF	TGTGCCTGGAGAACAGGGGGCGATTACGGCTACACCTTC
TRBV15	.	.	TRBJ1-2	CATSRDMGTVYGYTF	TGTGCCACCAGCAGAGATATGGGCACTGTCTATGGCTACACCTTC
TRBV9	.	once	TRBJ2-2	CASSVSGGGINTGELFF	TGTGCCAGCAGCGTATCAGGTGGCGGGATAAACACCGGGGAGCTGTTTTTT
TRBV9	TRBD1	once	TRBJ1-2	CASSVLGGRGHGYTF	TGTGCCAGCAGCGTATTAGGTGGCAGGGGGCATGGCTACACCTTC
TRBV14	.	.	TRBJ1-2	CASSQGGGYGYTF	TGTGCCAGCAGCCAAGGGGGGGGCTATGGCTACACCTTC
TRBV24-1	TRBD1	.	TRBJ2-5	CATSDLLDRGPETQYF	TGTGCCACCAGTGATTTGTTGGACAGGGGCCCCGAGACCCAGTACTTC
TRBV19	.	.	TRBJ1-4	CASSAQSNEKLFF	TGTGCCAGTAGTGCACAGTCGAATGAAAAACTGTTTTTT
TRBV4-1	TRBD2	few	TRBJ2-5	CASSPLAGGQVETQYF	TGCGCCAGCAGCCCCTTAGCGGGGGGGCAGGTGGAGACCCAGTACTTC
TRBV6-4	TRBD1	.	TRBJ1-2	CASSRTGSVANYGYTF	TGTGCCAGCTCCAGGACAGGCTCCGTAGCTAACTATGGCTACACCTTC
TRBV21-1	.	.	TRBJ1-4	CASNTGASTNEKLFF	TGTGCCAGCAACACAGGGGCCTCAACTAATGAAAAACTGTTTTTT
TRBV29-1	.	.	TRBJ1-1	CSVDSKAFF	TGCAGCGTTGACAGTAAAGCTTTCTTT
TRBV5-4	.	.	TRBJ1-6	CASRTSTGNSPLHF	TGTGCCAGCAGAACCTCCACGGGTAATTCACCCCTCCACTTT
TRBV7-8	TRBD1	.	TRBJ1-5	CASSLHRGDQPQHF	TGTGCCAGCAGCTTACACAGGGGGGATCAGCCCCAGCATTTT
TRBV5-1	.	.	TRBJ1-2	CASSLIDRNRGYTF	TGCGCCAGCAGCTTAATAGACAGGAATAGAGGCTACACCTTC
TRBV19	TRBD1	.	TRBJ1-1	CASSWDRNTEAFF	TGTGCCAGTAGTTGGGACAGGAACACTGAAGCTTTCTTT
TRBV6-5	.	.	TRBJ2-7	CASRPQVTYEQYF	TGTGCCAGCAGGCCACAGGTAACCTACGAGCAGTACTTC
TRBV27	.	.	TRBJ2-1	CASSKALAGYNEQFF	TGTGCCAGCAGCAAAGCCTTGGCAGGGTACAATGAGCAGTTCTTC
TRBV7-9	.	.	TRBJ2-1	CASSPNDRVRVQFF	TGTGCCAGCAGCCCCAACGATCGGGTCAGGGTGCAGTTCTTC
TRBV7-6	.	.	TRBJ2-1	CASSLTTSAYNEQFF	TGTGCCAGCAGCTTAACGACTAGTGCCTACAATGAGCAGTTCTTC
TRBV5-5	.	.	TRBJ2-3	CASSPRSSVSTDTQYF	TGTGCCAGCAGCCCACGCTCTAGCGTCTCCACAGATACGCAGTATTTT
TRBV20-1	.	.	TRBJ1-2	CSASSGGDGYTF	TGCAGTGCTAGTTCCGGCGGCGATGGCTACACCTTC
TRBV9	TRBD1	.	TRBJ2-2	CASSARQGGELFF	TGTGCCAGCAGCGCGAGACAGGGAGGGGAGCTGTTTTTT
TRBV4-1	TRBD1	.	TRBJ2-5	CASSPGQAEETQYF	TGCGCCAGCAGCCCGGGACAGGCCGAAGAGACCCAGTACTTC
TRBV5-1	TRBD2	.	TRBJ2-5	CASSLRTSGGQETQYF	TGCGCCAGCAGCTTGCGGACTAGCGGGGGTCAAGAGACCCAGTACTTC
TRBV28	TRBD1	.	TRBJ1-5	CASSLGWERGRVKDQPQHF	TGTGCCAGCAGTTTAGGTTGGGAGAGGGGGCGGGTAAAGGATCAGCCCCAGCATTTT
TRBV4-1	.	.	TRBJ1-6	CASSQGWVRVFNSPLHF	TGCGCCAGCAGCCAAGGGTGGGTCAGGGTTTTTAATTCACCCCTCCACTTT
TRBV28	.	.	TRBJ1-1	CASSLLGGYTEAFF	TGTGCCAGCAGTTTACTTGGCGGATACACTGAAGCTTTCTTT
TRBV7-2	TRBD2	once	TRBJ2-3	CASSLRLAGGGTDTQYF	TGTGCCAGCAGCTTAAGACTAGCGGGGGGGGGCACAGATACGCAGTATTTT
TRBV9	.	.	TRBJ1-1	CASSAQNQPNTEAFF	TGTGCCAGCAGCGCACAAAACCAACCGAACACTGAAGCTTTCTTT
TRBV3-1/TRBV3-2	.	once	TRBJ2-7	CASSEAAGSSYEQYF	TGTGCCAGCAGCGAGGCGGCCGGAAGCTCCTACGAGCAGTACTTC
TRBV29-1	.	.	TRBJ2-3	CSVAAGGQGDTQYF	TGCAGCGTTGCAGCCGGGGGGCAGGGAGATACGCAGTATTTT
TRBV19	.	.	TRBJ1-2	CASTTWGDYGYTF	TGTGCCAGTACCACCTGGGGGGACTATGGCTACACCTTC
TRBV6-5	.	.	TRBJ2-7	CASSPGGIYEQYF	TGTGCCAGCAGCCCAGGGGGGATCTACGAGCAGTACTTC
TRBV7-6	TRBD1	once	TRBJ1-5	CASSLLKRDRVIYSNQPQHF	TGTGCCAGCAGCTTACTAAAGCGGGACAGGGTGATATATAGCAATCAGCCCCAGCATTTT
TRBV27	.	.	TRBJ1-5	CASSSMGRPQHF	TGTGCCAGCAGCTCTATGGGGAGGCCCCAGCATTTT
TRBV5-1	TRBD1	.	TRBJ1-2	CASSSPGGLSAGYTF	TGCGCCAGCAGCTCCCCAGGGGGCCTATCTGCCGGCTACACCTTC
TRBV4-1	.	once	TRBJ2-6	CASSPEAATSGANVLTF	TGCGCCAGCAGCCCCGAGGCAGCTACCTCTGGGGCCAACGTCCTGACTTTC
TRBV19	.	.	TRBJ1-4	CASSQRPQVRGEKLFF	TGTGCCAGTAGCCAGAGGCCACAAGTTCGTGGCGAAAAACTGTTTTTT
TRBV20-1	.	.	TRBJ2-7	CSASYFYEQYF	TGCAGTGCTAGCTATTTTTACGAGCAGTACTTC
TRBV5-4	TRBD1	few	TRBJ1-2	CASSLIRLQGDYGYTF	TGTGCCAGCAGCTTAATACGGTTGCAGGGGGACTATGGCTACACCTTC
TRBV5-5	TRBD1	.	TRBJ2-4	CASSLDRDVQYF	TGTGCCAGCAGTCTAGACAGGGACGTTCAGTACTTC